This is a list of T cell receptor beta chains from one sample in a study of human T cells and chemical hapten exposure. TCRdb processed the RACE reads anew with MiXCR; each CDR3 protein has one entry. The sample contains about 380,000 distinct CDR3 sequences, 4.8% of which appear only once. This specimen was whole blood, taken in connection with sensitization to the hapten diphenylcyclopropenone (DPC). Every receptor here comes from a woman aged 45-60 years with alopecia areata. Some clones in this sample may be carry-over from other donors' samples. CDR3s include the opening cysteine and the closing phenylalanine or tryptophan. D genes are given only for firm matches. Not every row has a clone size; where given, it reads once, few, many or a size class.

TRBV5-1	-	TRBJ1-2	TRBD1	CASRIPGQNYGYTF	TGCGCCAGCAGAATTCCGGGACAGAACTATGGCTACACCTTC
TRBV11-2	many	TRBJ2-3	-	CASSLEGTQYF	TGTGCCAGCAGCTTAGAGGGTACGCAGTATTTT
TRBV14	many	TRBJ2-1	-	CASSQLVEQFF	TGTGCCAGCAGCCAATTGGTGGAGCAGTTCTTC
TRBV11-2	few	TRBJ2-1	TRBD2	CASSFLAGNNEQFF	TGTGCCAGCAGCTTCCTAGCGGGAAACAATGAGCAGTTCTTC
TRBV10-3	-	TRBJ2-6	-	CAISEGRGANVLTF	TGTGCCATCAGTGAGGGCAGGGGGGCCAACGTCCTGACTTTC
TRBV11-2	few	TRBJ2-1	TRBD2	CASSSPLAGTYNEQFF	TGTGCCAGCAGCTCGCCGCTAGCGGGGACCTACAATGAGCAGTTCTTC
TRBV11-2	many	TRBJ1-1	-	CASSKREDTEAFF	TGTGCCAGCAGCAAACGAGAGGACACTGAAGCTTTCTTT
TRBV3-1	many	TRBJ1-6	-	CASSQVGVVTGDNSPLHF	TGTGCCAGCAGCCAAGTTGGAGTGGTGACGGGGGATAATTCACCCCTCCACTTT
TRBV6-5	many	TRBJ1-1	TRBD1	CASSMTGPGTEAFF	TGTGCCAGCAGTATGACAGGGCCGGGCACTGAAGCTTTCTTT
TRBV28	few	TRBJ1-2	-	CASSEPMTVNYGYTF	TGTGCCAGCAGTGAGCCGATGACGGTAAACTATGGCTACACCTTC
TRBV29-1	many	TRBJ1-1	TRBD1	CSVLATGGSMNTEAFF	TGCAGCGTTTTAGCAACAGGGGGGAGCATGAACACTGAAGCTTTCTTT
TRBV10-3	many	TRBJ2-7	-	CAIGTSYEQYF	TGTGCCATCGGCACCTCCTACGAGCAGTACTTC
TRBV7-2	few	TRBJ2-3	-	CASSLTYRAEGRGDTQYF	TGTGCCAGCAGCCTAACTTATCGGGCGGAGGGCCGGGGGGATACGCAGTATTTT
TRBV2	-	TRBJ2-7	-	CASNTKPGGTYEQYF	TGTGCCAGCAATACAAAGCCAGGGGGGACCTACGAGCAGTACTTC
TRBV20-1	many	TRBJ2-6	TRBD2	CSASGGGANVLTF	TGCAGTGCTTCGGGGGGAGGGGCCAACGTCCTGACTTTC
TRBV27	many	TRBJ2-1	TRBD1	CASSFDRGNEQFF	TGTGCCAGCAGTTTCGACAGGGGGAATGAGCAGTTCTTC
TRBV5-1	-	TRBJ1-2	-	CASSPRGDHYGYTF	TGCGCCAGCAGCCCACGAGGGGATCACTATGGCTACACCTTC
TRBV20-1	many	TRBJ2-4	-	CSASARTSPNIQYF	TGCAGTGCCTCCGCGAGGACCTCCCCCAACATTCAGTACTTC
TRBV12-3/TRBV12-4	many	TRBJ1-2	-	CASSPQETYGYTF	TGTGCCAGCAGTCCGCAGGAGACCTATGGCTACACCTTC
TRBV20-1	few	TRBJ1-2	TRBD1	CSASPGQGVDYGYTF	TGCAGTGCTTCCCCCGGACAGGGGGTGGACTATGGCTACACCTTC
TRBV29-1	many	TRBJ2-1	-	CSVKRGDSYNEQFF	TGCAGCGTTAAAAGGGGGGACTCCTACAATGAGCAGTTCTTC
TRBV11-3	many	TRBJ2-7	-	CASSGYRDRYEQYF	TGTGCCAGCAGCGGGTACAGGGATAGGTACGAGCAGTACTTC
TRBV12-3/TRBV12-4	-	TRBJ2-7	-	CASSFPPVGEQYF	TGTGCCAGCAGTTTTCCGCCTGTTGGCGAGCAGTACTTC
TRBV7-2	-	TRBJ2-5	TRBD2	CASSFGTSGYQETQYF	TGTGCCAGCAGCTTTGGGACTAGCGGATACCAAGAGACCCAGTACTTC
TRBV6-2/TRBV6-3	many	TRBJ2-7	-	CASKQGSYEQYF	TGTGCCAGCAAACAAGGGTCCTACGAGCAGTACTTC
TRBV4-1	few	TRBJ1-2	-	CASSQDWVLGDYGYTF	TGCGCCAGCAGCCAAGATTGGGTACTGGGTGACTATGGCTACACCTTC
TRBV5-1	many	TRBJ1-3	-	CASSLEVRVASGNTIYF	TGCGCCAGCAGCTTGGAAGTTCGAGTTGCCTCTGGAAACACCATATATTTT
TRBV20-1	few	TRBJ1-4	TRBD1	CSVLPGTGGEKLFF	TGCAGTGTCCTCCCCGGGACAGGGGGTGAAAAACTGTTTTTT